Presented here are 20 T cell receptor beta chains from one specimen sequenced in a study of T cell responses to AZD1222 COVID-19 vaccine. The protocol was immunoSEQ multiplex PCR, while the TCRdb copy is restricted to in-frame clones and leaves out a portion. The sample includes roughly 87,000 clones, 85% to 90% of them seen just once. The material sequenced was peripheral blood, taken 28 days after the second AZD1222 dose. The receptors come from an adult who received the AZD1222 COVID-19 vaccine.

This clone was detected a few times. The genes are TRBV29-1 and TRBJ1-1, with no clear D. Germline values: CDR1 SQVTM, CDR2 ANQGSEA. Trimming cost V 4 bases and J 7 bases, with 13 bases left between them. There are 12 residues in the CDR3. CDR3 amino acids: CSVGLVGDEAFF. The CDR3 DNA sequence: TGCAGCGTTGGGTTGGTCGGGGATGAAGCTTTCTTT.

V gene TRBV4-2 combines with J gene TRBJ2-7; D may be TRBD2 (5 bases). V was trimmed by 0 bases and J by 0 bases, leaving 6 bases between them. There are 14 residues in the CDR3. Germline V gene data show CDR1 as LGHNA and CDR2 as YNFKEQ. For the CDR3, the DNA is TGTGCCAGCAGCCAAGATGGACTCTCCTACGAGCAGTACTTC. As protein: CASSQDGLSYEQYF.

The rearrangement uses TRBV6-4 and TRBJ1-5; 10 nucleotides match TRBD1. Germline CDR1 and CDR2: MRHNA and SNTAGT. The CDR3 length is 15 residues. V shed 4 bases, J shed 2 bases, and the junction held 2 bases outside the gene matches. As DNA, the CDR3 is TGTGCCAGCAGTGCCGGGACAGGGGGCAATCAGCCCCAGCATTTT. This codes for CASSAGTGGNQPQHF.

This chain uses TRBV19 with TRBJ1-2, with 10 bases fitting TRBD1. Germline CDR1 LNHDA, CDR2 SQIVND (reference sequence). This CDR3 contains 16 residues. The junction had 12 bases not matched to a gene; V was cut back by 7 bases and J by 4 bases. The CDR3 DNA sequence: TGTGCCAGTACAGAGATCCGGGACAGGGGAGCCTATGGCTACACCTTC. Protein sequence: CASTEIRDRGAYGYTF.

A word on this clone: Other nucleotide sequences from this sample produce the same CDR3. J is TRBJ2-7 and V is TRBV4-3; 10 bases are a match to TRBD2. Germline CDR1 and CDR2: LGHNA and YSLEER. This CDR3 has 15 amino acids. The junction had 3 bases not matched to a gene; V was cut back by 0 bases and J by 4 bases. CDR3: CASSQELAGAYEQYF. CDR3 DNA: TGCGCCAGCAGCCAAGAGCTAGCGGGAGCATACGAGCAGTACTTC.

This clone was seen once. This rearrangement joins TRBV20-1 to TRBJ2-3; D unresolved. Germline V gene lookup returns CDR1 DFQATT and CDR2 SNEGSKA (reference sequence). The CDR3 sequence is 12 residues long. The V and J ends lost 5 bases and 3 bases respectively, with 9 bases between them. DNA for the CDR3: TGCAGTGCTGGTGTAGAGACAGATACGCAGTATTTT. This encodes CSAGVETDTQYF.

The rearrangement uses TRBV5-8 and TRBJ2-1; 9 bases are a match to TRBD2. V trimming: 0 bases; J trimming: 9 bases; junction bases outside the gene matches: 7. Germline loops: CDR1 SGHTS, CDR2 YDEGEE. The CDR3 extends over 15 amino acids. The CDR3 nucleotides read TGTGCCAGCAGCTTGGTCGGACTAGCGTCTGGTGAGCAGTTCTTC. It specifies CASSLVGLASGEQFF.

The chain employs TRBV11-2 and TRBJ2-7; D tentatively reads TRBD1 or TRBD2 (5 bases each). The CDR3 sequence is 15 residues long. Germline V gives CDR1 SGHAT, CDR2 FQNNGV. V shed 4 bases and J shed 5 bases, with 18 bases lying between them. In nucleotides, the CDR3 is TGTGCCAGCAGCTCTCTAGCAGGGAGAGTAAACGAGCAGTACTTC. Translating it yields CASSSLAGRVNEQYF. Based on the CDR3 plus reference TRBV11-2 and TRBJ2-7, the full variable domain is EAGVAQSPRYKIIEKRQSVAFWCNPISGHATLYWYQQILGQGPKLLIQFQNNGVVDDSQLPKDRFSAERLKGVDSTLKIQPAKLEDSAVYLCASSSLAGRVNEQYFGPGTRLTVT.

The CDR3 loop reads CASSPQTNYGYTF. CDR3 DNA: TGCGCCAGCAGTCCCCAGACTAACTATGGCTACACCTTC. This sequence joins TRBV10-2 and TRBJ1-2; no clear D. The germline V and J ends were trimmed by 5 bases and 0 bases, with 7 bases remaining between them. Germline assignment: CDR1 WSHSY and CDR2 SAAADI. CDR3 length equals 13 residues.

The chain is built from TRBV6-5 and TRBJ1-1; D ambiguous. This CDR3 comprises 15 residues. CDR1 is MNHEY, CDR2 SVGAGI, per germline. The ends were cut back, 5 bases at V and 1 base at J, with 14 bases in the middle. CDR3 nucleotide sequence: TGTGCCAGCAGTCACAAATCCGGACGGAACACTGAAGCTTTCTTT. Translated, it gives CASSHKSGRNTEAFF.

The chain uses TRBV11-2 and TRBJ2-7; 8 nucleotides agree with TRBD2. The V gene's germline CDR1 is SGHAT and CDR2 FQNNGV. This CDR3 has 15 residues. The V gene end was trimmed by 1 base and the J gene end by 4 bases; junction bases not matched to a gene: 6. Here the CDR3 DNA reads TGTGCCAGCAGCTTAGTGGGCGGGAGGCGGTACGAGCAGTACTTC. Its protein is CASSLVGGRRYEQYF.

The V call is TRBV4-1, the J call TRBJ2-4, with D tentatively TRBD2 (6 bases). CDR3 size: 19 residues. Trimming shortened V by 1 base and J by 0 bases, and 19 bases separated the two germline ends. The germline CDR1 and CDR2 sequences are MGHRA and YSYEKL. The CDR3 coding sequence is TGCGCCAGCAGCCAAGCGGGGGTGATGTTGAACAAAGCCAAAAACATTCAGTACTTC. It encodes CASSQAGVMLNKAKNIQYF.

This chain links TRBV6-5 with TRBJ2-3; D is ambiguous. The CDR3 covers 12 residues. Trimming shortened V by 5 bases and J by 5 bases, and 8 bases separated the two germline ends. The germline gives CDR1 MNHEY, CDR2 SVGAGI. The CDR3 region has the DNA TGTGCCAGCAGTAGATTCATAGATACGCAGTATTTT. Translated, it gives CASSRFIDTQYF.

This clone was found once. The DNA of the CDR3 is TGTGCCAGCAGCTTAGGGGACAGTGCAAATCAGCCCCAGCATTTT. It specifies CASSLGDSANQPQHF. J is TRBJ1-5 and V is TRBV7-6; TRBD1 matches at 7 bases. V gave up 1 base and J gave up 4 bases; unmatched junction bases: 4. The CDR3 length is 15 residues. The V gene's germline CDR1 is SGHVS and CDR2 FNYEAQ.

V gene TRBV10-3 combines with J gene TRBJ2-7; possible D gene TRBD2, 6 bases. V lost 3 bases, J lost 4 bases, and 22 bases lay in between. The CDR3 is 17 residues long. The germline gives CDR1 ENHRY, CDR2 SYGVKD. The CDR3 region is CAISDITMWREDYEQYF. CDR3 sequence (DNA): TGTGCCATCAGTGACATTACGATGTGGCGGGAAGATTACGAGCAGTACTTC.

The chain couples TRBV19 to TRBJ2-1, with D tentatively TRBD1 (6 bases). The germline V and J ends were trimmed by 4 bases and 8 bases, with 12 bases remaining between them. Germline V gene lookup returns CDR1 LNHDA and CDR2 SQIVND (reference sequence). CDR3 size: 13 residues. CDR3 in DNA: TGTGCCAGTAGTAGTTGGGGGCTCTATGAGCAGTTCTTC. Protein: CASSSWGLYEQFF.

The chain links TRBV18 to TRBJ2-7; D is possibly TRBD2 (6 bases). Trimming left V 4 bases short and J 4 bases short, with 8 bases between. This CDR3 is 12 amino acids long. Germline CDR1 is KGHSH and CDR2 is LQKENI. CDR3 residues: CASSLAGYEQYF. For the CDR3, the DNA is TGTGCCAGCTCACTGGCGGGATACGAGCAGTACTTC.

The CDR3 region has the DNA TGCGCCAGCAGCTTAGATAGCGGGACGGTCGAGCAGTACTTC. Translated: CASSLDSGTVEQYF. J is TRBJ2-7 and V is TRBV5-1; 8 bases are shared with TRBD2. After removal of 2 bases from V and 6 bases from J, the junction contained 7 bases not matched to a gene. This CDR3 has 14 amino acids. CDR1 is SGHRS and CDR2 is YFSETQ in the germline V gene.

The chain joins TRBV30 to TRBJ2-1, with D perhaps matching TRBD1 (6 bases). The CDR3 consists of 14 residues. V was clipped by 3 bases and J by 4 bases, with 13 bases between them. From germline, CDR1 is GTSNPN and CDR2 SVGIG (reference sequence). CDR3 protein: CAWSSGVPYNEQFF. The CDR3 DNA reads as TGTGCCTGGAGCTCAGGGGTTCCGTACAATGAGCAGTTCTTC. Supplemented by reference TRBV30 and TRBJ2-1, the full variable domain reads SQTIHQWPATLVQPVGSPLSLECTVEGTSNPNLYWYRQAAGRGLQLLFYSVGIGQISSEVPQNLSASRPQDRQFILSSKKLLLSDSGFYLCAWSSGVPYNEQFFGPGTRLTVL.

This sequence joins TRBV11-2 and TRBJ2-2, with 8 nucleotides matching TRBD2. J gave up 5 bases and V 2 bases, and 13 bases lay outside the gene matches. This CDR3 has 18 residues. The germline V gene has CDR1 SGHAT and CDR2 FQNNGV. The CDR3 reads CASSLQGGAGGGTGELFF. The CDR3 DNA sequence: TGTGCCAGCAGCTTACAAGGAGGGGCGGGAGGAGGTACCGGGGAGCTGTTTTTT.